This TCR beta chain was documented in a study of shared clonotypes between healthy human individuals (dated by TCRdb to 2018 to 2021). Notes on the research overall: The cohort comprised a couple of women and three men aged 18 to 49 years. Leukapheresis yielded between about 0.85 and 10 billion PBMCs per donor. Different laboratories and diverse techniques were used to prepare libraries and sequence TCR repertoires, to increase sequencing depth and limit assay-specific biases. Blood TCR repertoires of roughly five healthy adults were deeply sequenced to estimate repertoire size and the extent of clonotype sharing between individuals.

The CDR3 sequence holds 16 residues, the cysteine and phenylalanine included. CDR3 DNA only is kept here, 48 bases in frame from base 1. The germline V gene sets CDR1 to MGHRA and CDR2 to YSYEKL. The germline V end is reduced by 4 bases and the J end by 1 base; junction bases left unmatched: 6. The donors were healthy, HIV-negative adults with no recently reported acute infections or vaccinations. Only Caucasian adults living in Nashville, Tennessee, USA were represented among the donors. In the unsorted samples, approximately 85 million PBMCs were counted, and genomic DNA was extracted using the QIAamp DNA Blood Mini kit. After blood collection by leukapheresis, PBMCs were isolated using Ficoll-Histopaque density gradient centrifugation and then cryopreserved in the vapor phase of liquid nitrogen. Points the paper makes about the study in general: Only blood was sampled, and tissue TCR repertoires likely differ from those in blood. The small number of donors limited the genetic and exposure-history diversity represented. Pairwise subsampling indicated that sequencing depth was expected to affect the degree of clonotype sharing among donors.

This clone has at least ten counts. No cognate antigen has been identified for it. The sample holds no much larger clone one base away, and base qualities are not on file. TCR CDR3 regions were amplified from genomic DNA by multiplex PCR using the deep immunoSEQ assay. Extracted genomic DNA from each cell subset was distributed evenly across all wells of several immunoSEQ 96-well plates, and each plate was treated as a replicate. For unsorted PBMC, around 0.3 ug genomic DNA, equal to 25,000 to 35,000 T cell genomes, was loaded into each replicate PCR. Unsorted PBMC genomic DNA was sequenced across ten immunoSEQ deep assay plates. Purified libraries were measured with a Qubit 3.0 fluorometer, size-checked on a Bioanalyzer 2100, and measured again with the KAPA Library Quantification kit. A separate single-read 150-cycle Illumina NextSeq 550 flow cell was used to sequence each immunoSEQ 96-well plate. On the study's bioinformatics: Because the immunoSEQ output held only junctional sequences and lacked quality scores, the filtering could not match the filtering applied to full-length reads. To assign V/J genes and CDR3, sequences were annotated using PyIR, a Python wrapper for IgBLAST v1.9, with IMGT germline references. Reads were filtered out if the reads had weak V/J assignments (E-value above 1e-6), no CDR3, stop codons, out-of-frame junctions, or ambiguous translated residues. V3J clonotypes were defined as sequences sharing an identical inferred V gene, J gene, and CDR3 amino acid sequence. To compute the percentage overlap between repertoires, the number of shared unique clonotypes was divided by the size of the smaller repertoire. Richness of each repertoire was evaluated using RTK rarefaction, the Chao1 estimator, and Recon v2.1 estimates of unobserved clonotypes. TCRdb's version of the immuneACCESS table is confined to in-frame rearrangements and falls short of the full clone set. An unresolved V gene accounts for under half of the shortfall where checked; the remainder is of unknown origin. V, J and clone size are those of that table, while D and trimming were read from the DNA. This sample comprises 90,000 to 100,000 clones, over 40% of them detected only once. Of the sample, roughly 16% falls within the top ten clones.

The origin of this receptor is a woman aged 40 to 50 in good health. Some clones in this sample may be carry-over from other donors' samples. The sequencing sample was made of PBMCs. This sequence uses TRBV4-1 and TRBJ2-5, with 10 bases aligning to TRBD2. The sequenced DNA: TGCGCCAGCAGCCCCTTGGGACTAGCGAGCCAAGAGACCCAGTACTTC. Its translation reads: CASSPLGLASQETQYF.